This T cell receptor (beta chain) emerged from a study of spatial heterogeneity in lung cancer. Every cDNA TCR molecule received its own unique molecular identifier. TCRdb analysed the 5' RACE reads with MiXCR anew, one entry per CDR3 protein. The data contain about 30,000 distinct CDR3 sequences, around 8% of them seen just once; the ten biggest clones take up about 36%. This clonotype occurred many times. Its antigen is undetermined. Time point noted: sample taken at primary tumor resection. Unsorted whole RNA from tumor, nontumor lung or frozen PBMC underwent sequencing. The donor population consisted of roughly 70 patients with untreated, early-stage non-small cell lung cancer. The germline V and J ends were trimmed by 4 bases and 1 base, with 4 bases remaining between them. CDR1 SGHTA and CDR2 FQGNSA come from the germline V gene. The CDR3 is 12 residues long. Whole-study findings and limits: Detection of ubiquitous tumor TCRs in blood was higher at resection than follow-up.

The sample was PBMCs, taken at surgery. V usage is TRBV7-2 and J usage is TRBJ1-1; no clear D. This sequence originates from a female donor with early-stage non-small cell lung cancer. The CDR3 sequence is CASSYGNTEAFF. CDR3 coding DNA: TGTGCCAGCAGCTACGGGAACACTGAAGCTTTCTTT. Filled out from reference TRBV7-2 and TRBJ1-1, the complete variable domain reads GAGVSQSPSNKVTEKGKDVELRCDPISGHTALYWYRQSLGQGLEFLIYFQGNSAPDKSGLPSDRFSAERTGGSVSTLTIQRTQQEDSAVYLCASSYGNTEAFFGQGTRLTVV.